The clone carrying this TCR beta chain was seen once. Donors comprised only Caucasian adults living in Nashville, Tennessee. The CDR3 sequence is 14 residues long. CDR1 and CDR2 from the germline V gene are MNHEY and SMNVEV (reference sequence). Trimming took 7 bases from V and 0 from J; bases not matched to a gene: 6. The data derive from a study of shared clonotypes between healthy human individuals. Whole-study context: Each donor contributed plates that comprised three CD4 naive, three CD4 memory, two CD8 naive and one CD8 memory.

The assay was immunoSEQ multiplex PCR, and TCRdb's table has in-frame clones only and misses some. This table holds under 1,900,000 clones, 97% to 99% found once. Specimen: naive CD4+ T cells sorted from blood. Sample subset: CD45RA+ positively selected. The TCR was taken from a man aged 30 to 39 in good health. This chain uses TRBV27 with TRBJ2-7, with 7 positions matching TRBD1. CDR3 DNA: TGTGCCAGCAAGGGACAGTGGAGCTCCTACGAGCAGTACTTC. Translation gives CASKGQWSSYEQYF.